The sequence of this T cell receptor (beta chain) was determined in a study of cytomegalovirus exposure and HLA in healthy donors. Study details: In an earlier analysis, almost 120 million unique TCR beta sequences were found from 150 million to 200 million T cells. Study outcomes and limitations: A missense variant in DCLRE1C was later tied to TCR beta V- and J-gene trimming.

60 Vbeta and 13 Jbeta primers were used in PCR. Measured with immunoSEQ multiplex PCR; TCRdb has only the in-frame clones, and not every one. This sample carries about 140,000 clones, with 0.96% going to the ten biggest clones. As concerns this clone: Its target is not known.

Between the trimmed V and J ends, which lost 4 bases and 3 bases, there was a span of 6 bases. The CDR3 is 13 amino acids. Germline loops: CDR1 MRHNA, CDR2 SNTAGT. Sequencing was performed on PBMCs. The source is a male donor in good health and CMV-seronegative. The chain is built from TRBV6-4 and TRBJ2-2; D is ambiguous. The CDR3 bases are TGTGCCAGCAGTGTCAGGCACACCGGGGAGCTGTTTTTT. This translates into CASSVRHTGELFF.